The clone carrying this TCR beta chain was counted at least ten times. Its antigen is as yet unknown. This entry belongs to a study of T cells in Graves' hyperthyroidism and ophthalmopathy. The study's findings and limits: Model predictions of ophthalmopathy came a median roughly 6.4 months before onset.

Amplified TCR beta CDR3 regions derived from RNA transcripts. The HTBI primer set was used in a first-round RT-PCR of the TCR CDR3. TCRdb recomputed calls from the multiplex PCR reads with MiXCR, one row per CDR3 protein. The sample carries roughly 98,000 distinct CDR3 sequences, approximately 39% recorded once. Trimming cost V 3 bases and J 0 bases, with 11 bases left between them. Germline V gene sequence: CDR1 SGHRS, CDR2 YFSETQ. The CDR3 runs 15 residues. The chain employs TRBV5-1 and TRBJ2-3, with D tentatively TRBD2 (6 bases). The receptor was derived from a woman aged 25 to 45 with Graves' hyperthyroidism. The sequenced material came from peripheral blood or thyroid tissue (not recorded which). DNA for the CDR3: TGCGCCAGCAGCTCGGGGGTTACTAGCACAGATACGCAGTATTTT. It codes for CASSSGVTSTDTQYF.